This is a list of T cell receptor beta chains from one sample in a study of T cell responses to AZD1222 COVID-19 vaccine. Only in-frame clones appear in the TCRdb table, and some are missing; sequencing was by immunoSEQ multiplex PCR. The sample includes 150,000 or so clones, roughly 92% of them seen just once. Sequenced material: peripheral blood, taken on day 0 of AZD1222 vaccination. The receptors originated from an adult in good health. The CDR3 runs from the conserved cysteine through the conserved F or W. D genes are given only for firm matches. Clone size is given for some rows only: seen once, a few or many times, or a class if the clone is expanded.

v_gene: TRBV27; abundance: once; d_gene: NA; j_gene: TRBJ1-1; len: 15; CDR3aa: CASSLRGSLNTEAFF; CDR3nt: TGTGCCAGCAGTTTACGGGGGTCGCTAAACACTGAAGCTTTCTTT
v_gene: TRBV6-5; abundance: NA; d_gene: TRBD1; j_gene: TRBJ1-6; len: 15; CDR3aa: CASRKPQGVNSPLHF; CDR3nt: TGTGCCAGCAGAAAACCCCAGGGGGTAAATTCACCCCTCCACTTT
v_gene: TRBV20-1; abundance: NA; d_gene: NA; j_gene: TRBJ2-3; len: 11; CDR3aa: CSARKMGTQYF; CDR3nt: TGCAGTGCTAGGAAGATGGGCACGCAGTATTTT
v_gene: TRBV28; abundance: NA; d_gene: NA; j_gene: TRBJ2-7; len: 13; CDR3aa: CASRRTNSGEQYF; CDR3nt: TGTGCCAGCAGGCGGACTAATTCGGGCGAGCAGTACTTC
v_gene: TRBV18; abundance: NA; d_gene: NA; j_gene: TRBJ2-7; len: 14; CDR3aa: CASSPPGTGSEQYF; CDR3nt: TGTGCCAGCTCACCACCGGGTACAGGCTCCGAGCAGTACTTC
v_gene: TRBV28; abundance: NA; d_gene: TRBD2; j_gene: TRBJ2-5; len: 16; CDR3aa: CASSSYGGGIQETQYF; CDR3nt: TGTGCCAGCAGTTCTTATGGCGGGGGAATCCAAGAGACCCAGTACTTC
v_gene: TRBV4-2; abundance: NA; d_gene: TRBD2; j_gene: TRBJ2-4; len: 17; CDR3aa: CASSQETSGRAENIQYF; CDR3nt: TGTGCCAGCAGCCAAGAGACTAGCGGGAGGGCCGAAAACATTCAGTACTTC
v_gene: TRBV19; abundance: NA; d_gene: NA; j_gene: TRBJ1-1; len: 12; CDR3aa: CASSVDFGEAFF; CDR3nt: TGTGCCAGTAGTGTAGACTTTGGTGAAGCTTTCTTT
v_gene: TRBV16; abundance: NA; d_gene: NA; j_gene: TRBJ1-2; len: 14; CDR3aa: CASSPSGANYGYTF; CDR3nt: TGTGCCAGCAGCCCGTCCGGAGCTAACTATGGCTACACCTTC
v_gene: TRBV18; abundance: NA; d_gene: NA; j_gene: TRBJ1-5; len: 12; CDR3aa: CASSPSNQPQHF; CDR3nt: TGTGCCAGCTCACCTTCTAATCAGCCCCAGCATTTT
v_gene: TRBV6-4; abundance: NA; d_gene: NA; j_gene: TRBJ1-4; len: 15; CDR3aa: CASILSNTTNEKLFF; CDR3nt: TGTGCCAGCATCCTCTCCAACACAACTAATGAAAAACTGTTTTTT
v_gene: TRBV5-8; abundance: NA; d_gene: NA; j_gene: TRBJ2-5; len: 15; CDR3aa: CASSRLGTPGATQYF; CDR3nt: TGTGCCAGCAGCCGCCTAGGGACACCGGGGGCGACCCAGTACTTC
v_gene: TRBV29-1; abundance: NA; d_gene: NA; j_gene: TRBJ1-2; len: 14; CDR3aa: CSVEYVTANYGYTF; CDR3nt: TGCAGCGTTGAATACGTCACGGCTAACTATGGCTACACCTTC
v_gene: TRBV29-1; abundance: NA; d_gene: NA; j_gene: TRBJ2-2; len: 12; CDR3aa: CSVSDSTGELFF; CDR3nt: TGCAGCGTCTCCGACAGCACCGGGGAGCTGTTTTTT
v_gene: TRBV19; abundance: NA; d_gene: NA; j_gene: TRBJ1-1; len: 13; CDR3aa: CASISRRNTEAFF; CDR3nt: TGTGCCAGTATTAGCCGAAGGAACACTGAAGCTTTCTTT
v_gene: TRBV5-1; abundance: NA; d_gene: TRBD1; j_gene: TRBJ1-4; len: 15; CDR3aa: CASSFGQVPGEKLFF; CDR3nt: TGCGCCAGCAGCTTTGGACAGGTTCCCGGAGAAAAACTGTTTTTT
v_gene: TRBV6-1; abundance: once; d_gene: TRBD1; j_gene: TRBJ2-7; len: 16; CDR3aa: CASSEAEWTGKYEQYF; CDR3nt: TGTGCCAGCAGTGAAGCGGAGTGGACAGGGAAGTACGAGCAGTACTTC
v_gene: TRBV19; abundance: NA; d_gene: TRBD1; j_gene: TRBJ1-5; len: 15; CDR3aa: CASSTYRDRGQPQHF; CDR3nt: TGTGCCAGTAGTACATACCGGGACAGGGGACAGCCCCAGCATTTT
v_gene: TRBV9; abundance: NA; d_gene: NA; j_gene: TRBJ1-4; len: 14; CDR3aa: CASSGGGTNEKLFF; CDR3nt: TGTGCCAGCAGCGGAGGGGGTACTAATGAAAAACTGTTTTTT
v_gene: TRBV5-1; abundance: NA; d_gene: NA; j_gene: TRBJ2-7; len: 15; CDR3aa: CARSLGGGGSYEQYF; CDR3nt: TGCGCCCGCAGCTTGGGGGGCGGGGGCTCCTACGAGCAGTACTTC
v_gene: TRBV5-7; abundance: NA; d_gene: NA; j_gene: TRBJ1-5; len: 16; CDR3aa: CASSKDGEGRSQPQHF; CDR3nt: TGTGCCAGCAGCAAGGACGGGGAGGGTAGGTCTCAGCCCCAGCATTTT
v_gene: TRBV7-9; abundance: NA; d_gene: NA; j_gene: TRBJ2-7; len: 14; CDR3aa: CASSQGAGSYEQYF; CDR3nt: TGTGCCAGCAGTCAAGGGGCCGGCTCCTACGAGCAGTACTTC
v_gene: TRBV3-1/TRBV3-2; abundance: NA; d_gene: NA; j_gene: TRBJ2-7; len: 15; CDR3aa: CASSHRPRGPYEQYF; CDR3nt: TGTGCCAGCAGCCATCGCCCCAGGGGACCCTACGAGCAGTACTTC
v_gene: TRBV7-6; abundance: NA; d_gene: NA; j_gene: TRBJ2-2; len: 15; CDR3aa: CASSFTGPNTGELFF; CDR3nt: TGTGCCAGCAGCTTTACAGGACCGAACACCGGGGAGCTGTTTTTT
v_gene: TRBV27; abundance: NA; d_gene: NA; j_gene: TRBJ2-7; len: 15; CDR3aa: CASSLSPVITYEQYF; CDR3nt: TGTGCCAGCAGTTTATCGCCCGTGATCACCTACGAGCAGTACTTC
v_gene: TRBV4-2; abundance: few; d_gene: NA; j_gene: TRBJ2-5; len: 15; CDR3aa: CASSQGGLLQETQYF; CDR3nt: TGTGCCAGCAGCCAAGGAGGCCTGCTCCAAGAGACCCAGTACTTC
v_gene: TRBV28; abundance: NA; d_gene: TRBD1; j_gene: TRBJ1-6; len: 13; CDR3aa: CASSLTGHSPLHF; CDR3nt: TGTGCCAGCAGTTTGACAGGGCATTCACCCCTCCACTTT
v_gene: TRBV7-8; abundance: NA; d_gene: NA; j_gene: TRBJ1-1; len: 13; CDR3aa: CASSLTEVTEAFF; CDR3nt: TGTGCCAGCAGCTTAACGGAGGTCACTGAAGCTTTCTTT
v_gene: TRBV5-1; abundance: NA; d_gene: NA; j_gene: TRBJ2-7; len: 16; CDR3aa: CASSLGMGQSYYEQYF; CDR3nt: TGCGCCAGCAGCTTGGGAATGGGACAAAGCTACTACGAGCAGTACTTC
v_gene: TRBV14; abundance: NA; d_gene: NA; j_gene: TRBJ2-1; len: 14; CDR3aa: CASSQLGHSNEQFF; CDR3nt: TGTGCCAGCAGCCAACTAGGGCATAGCAATGAGCAGTTCTTC
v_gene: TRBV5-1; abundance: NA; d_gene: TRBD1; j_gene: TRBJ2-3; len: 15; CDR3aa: CASSYGQGVPDTQYF; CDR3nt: TGCGCCAGCAGCTACGGACAGGGAGTACCAGATACGCAGTATTTT
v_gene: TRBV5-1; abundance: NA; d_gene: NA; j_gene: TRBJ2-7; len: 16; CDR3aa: CASTPFADLSFYEQYF; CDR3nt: TGCGCCAGCACCCCTTTCGCGGACTTGTCTTTCTACGAGCAGTACTTC
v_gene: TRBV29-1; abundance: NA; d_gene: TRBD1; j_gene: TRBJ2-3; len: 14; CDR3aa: CSVVGGTGGVTQYF; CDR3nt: TGCAGCGTGGTGGGAGGAACAGGGGGCGTTACGCAGTATTTT
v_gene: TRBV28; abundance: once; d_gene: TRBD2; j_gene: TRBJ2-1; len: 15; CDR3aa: CASSFSGGAYNEQFF; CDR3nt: TGTGCCAGCAGTTTTAGCGGGGGGGCCTACAATGAGCAGTTCTTC
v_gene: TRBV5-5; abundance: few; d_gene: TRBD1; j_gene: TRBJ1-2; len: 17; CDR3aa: CASSLGVEGQGVYGYTF; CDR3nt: TGTGCCAGCAGCTTGGGCGTCGAAGGACAGGGGGTATATGGCTACACCTTC
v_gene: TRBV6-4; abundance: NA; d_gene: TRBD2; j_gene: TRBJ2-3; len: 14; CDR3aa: CASSGGGSTDTQYF; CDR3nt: TGTGCCAGCAGCGGGGGAGGGTCGACAGATACGCAGTATTTT
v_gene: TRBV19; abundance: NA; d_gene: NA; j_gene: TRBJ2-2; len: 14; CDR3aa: CASSISGFLGELFF; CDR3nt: TGTGCCAGTAGTATATCTGGGTTCCTCGGGGAGCTGTTTTTT
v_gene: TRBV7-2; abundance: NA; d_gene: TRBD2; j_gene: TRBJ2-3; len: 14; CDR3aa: CASSLAASGDTQYF; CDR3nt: TGTGCCAGCAGCTTAGCCGCTAGCGGAGATACGCAGTATTTT
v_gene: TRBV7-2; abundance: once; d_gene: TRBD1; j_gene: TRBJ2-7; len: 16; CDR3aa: CASSLDVATGGFEQYF; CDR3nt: TGTGCCAGCAGCTTAGATGTGGCGACAGGGGGGTTCGAGCAGTACTTC
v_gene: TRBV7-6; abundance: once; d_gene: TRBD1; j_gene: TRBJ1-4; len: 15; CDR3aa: CASSRRQGNNEKLFF; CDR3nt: TGTGCCAGCAGCCGGAGACAGGGGAATAATGAAAAACTGTTTTTT
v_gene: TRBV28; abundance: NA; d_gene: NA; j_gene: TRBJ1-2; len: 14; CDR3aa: CASITGGESYGYTF; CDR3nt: TGTGCCAGCATCACAGGCGGGGAAAGCTATGGCTACACCTTC
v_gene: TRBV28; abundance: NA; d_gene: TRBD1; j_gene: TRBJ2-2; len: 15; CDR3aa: CASRPRQGSTGELFF; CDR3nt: TGTGCCAGCAGGCCGCGACAGGGGAGCACCGGGGAGCTGTTTTTT
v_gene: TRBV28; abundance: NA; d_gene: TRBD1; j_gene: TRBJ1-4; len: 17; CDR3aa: CASTSPGITDRDEKLFF; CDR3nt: TGTGCCAGCACCTCCCCCGGGATCACGGACAGGGATGAAAAACTGTTTTTT
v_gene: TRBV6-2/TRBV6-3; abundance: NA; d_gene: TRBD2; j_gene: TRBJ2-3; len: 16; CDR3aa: CASSLASGGAGDTQYF; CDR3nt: TGTGCCAGCAGTTTGGCTAGCGGGGGGGCCGGAGATACGCAGTATTTT
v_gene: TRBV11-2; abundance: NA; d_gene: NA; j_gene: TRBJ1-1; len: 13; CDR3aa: CASSVTTNTEAFF; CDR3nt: TGTGCCAGCAGCGTCACCACCAACACTGAAGCTTTCTTT
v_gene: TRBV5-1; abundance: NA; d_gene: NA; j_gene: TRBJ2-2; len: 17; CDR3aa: CASSLADRFANTGELFF; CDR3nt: TGCGCCAGCAGCTTGGCCGATCGGTTCGCGAACACCGGGGAGCTGTTTTTT
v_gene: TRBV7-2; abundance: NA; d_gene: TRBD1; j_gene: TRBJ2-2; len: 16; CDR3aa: CASSFYRGLLAGELFF; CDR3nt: TGTGCCAGCAGCTTTTACAGGGGATTGCTAGCCGGGGAGCTGTTTTTT
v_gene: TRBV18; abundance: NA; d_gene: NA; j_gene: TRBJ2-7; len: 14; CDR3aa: CASSPRDSFYEQYF; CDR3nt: TGTGCCAGCTCACCGCGGGACAGCTTCTACGAGCAGTACTTC
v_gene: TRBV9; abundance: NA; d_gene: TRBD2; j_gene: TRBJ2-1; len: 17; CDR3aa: CASSVVPWREERGEQFF; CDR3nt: TGTGCCAGCAGCGTAGTCCCCTGGCGGGAGGAACGGGGGGAGCAGTTCTTC
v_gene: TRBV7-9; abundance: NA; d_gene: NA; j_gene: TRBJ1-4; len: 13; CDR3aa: CASSAGVNEKLFF; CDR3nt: TGTGCCAGCAGCGCCGGGGTTAATGAAAAACTGTTTTTT
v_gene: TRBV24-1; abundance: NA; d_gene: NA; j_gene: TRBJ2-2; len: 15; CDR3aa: CATSDLVVNTGELFF; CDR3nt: TGTGCCACCAGTGATTTGGTGGTAAACACCGGGGAGCTGTTTTTT
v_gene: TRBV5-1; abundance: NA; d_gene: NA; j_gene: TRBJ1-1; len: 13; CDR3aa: CASSLEQRDMAFF; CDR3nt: TGCGCCAGCAGCTTGGAGCAGAGAGACATGGCTTTCTTT
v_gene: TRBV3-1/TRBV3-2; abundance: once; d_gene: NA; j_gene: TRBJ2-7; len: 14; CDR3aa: CASSPRLLDYEQYF; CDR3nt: TGTGCCAGCAGCCCCCGGCTTTTGGACTACGAGCAGTACTTC
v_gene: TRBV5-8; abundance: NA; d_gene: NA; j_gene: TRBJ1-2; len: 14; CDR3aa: CASSLGAGWNGYTF; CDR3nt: TGTGCCAGCAGCTTGGGGGCAGGGTGGAATGGCTACACCTTC
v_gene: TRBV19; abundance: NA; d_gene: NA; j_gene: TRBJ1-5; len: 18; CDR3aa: CASSAYVREAGSNQPQHF; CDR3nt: TGTGCCAGTAGTGCATACGTACGGGAGGCAGGGAGCAATCAGCCCCAGCATTTT
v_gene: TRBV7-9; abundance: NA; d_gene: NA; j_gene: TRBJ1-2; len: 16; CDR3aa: CASSNSSLAGLYGYTF; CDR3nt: TGTGCCAGCAGCAACAGTTCCCTGGCTGGGCTATATGGCTACACCTTC
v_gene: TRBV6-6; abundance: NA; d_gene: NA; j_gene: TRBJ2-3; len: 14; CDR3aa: CATGPRTSTDTQYF; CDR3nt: TGTGCCACCGGCCCGAGGACTTCCACGGATACGCAGTATTTT
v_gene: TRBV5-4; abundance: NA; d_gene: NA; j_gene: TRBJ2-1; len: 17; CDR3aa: CASSLDPPSVSYNEQFF; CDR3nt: TGTGCCAGCAGCTTGGACCCCCCTAGCGTCTCCTACAATGAGCAGTTCTTC
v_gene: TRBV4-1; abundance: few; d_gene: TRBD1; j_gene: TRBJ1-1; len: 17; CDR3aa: CASSQASRTGVNTEAFF; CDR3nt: TGCGCCAGCAGCCAAGCTTCCAGAACAGGGGTGAACACTGAAGCTTTCTTT
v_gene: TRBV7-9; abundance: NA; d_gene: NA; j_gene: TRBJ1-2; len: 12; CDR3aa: CASSTGHYGYTF; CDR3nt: TGTGCCAGCAGCACCGGTCACTATGGCTACACCTTC